The 8 T cell receptor beta chains given below trace back to one sample, sequenced in a study of T cell repertoires in cytomegalovirus infection. In TCRdb, the reads were re-called with MiXCR into one record per CDR3 protein. Of fewer than 900,000 distinct CDR3 sequences in the sample, approximately 32% were seen once. These receptors lack a known antigen. The sequences come from cultured CD8+ T cells from PBMCs, collected from culture after CMV antigen stimulation. The receptors here all came from a human donor in good health (CMV status not recorded). Some clones in this sample may be carry-over from other donors' samples.

This chain links TRBV27 with TRBJ1-4, with D uncertain. Per germline, CDR1 MNHEY and CDR2 SMNVEV (reference sequence). The V end was cut by 5 bases, the J end by 10 bases, with 14 bases between. This CDR3 has 13 amino acids. CDR3 DNA: TGTGCCAGCAGTCAGAGTTCTTCGGGAAAACTGTTTTTT. This sequence encodes CASSQSSSGKLFF.

This chain connects TRBV28 to TRBJ2-7; 12 bases agree with TRBD2. The J segment lost 2 bases and the V segment lost 2 bases, leaving 4 bases of the junction unmatched. Germline-derived CDR1 and CDR2 are MDHEN and SYDVKM. The CDR3 has 16 residues. The CDR3 DNA reads TGTGCCAGCAGTTTAGCTAGCGGGGGGGCCGCCTACGAGCAGTACGTC. It translates to CASSLASGGAAYEQYV.

The chain has TRBV7-2 and TRBJ1-2, with no clear D. V was trimmed by 0 bases and J by 0 bases, leaving 8 bases between them. CDR3 length equals 15 residues. CDR1 and CDR2 (germline): SGHTA, FQGNSA. The CDR3, as DNA: TGTGCCAGCAGCTTAGCAGGAGATACTAACTATGGCTACACCTTC. Protein sequence: CASSLAGDTNYGYTF.

About this clonotype: Given a much more abundant clone one base away, this may be a read error. The chain has TRBV12-3 or TRBV12-4 and TRBJ1-1; D unresolved. This CDR3 contains 11 residues. The chain's CDR3 is CASSPTTEAYF. The CDR3, as DNA: TGTGCCAGCAGTCCAACCACTGAAGCTTACTTT.

This clonotype has just a few counts. The genes are TRBV12-3 or TRBV12-4 and TRBJ2-1, with D tentatively TRBD1 or TRBD2 (6 bases each). Trimming removed 10 bases at V and 4 bases at J, with 14 bases between. The CDR3 covers 13 residues. The CDR3: CATGGPPYNEQFF. For the CDR3, the DNA is TGTGCCACTGGGGGGCCGCCGTACAATGAGCAGTTCTTC.

This clonotype appeared many times. The chain links TRBV7-6 to TRBJ2-2, with D tentatively TRBD2 (6 bases). Per the germline V gene, CDR1 is SGHVS and CDR2 is FNYEAQ. The germline V and J ends were trimmed by 1 base and 6 bases, with 6 bases remaining between them. The CDR3 is 13 amino acids. The CDR3 DNA reads as TGTGCCAGCAGCTTAGGGGGGGCCGGGGAGCTGTTTTTT. Translating gives CASSLGGAGELFF.

The table lists this clonotype with a few counts. The genes are TRBV6-1 and TRBJ2-2; a weak D match, TRBD1 (6 bases). V lost 3 bases and J lost 0, with 14 bases in between. The CDR3 sequence is 17 residues long. CDR1 and CDR2 (germline): MNHNS, SASEGT. CDR3 bases: TGTGCCAGCAGTGACTTGATGACAGGCGCGAACACCGGGGAGCTGTTTTTT. It codes for CASSDLMTGANTGELFF.

This clonotype was counted a few times. V gene TRBV7-9 combines with J gene TRBJ2-7; 9 nucleotides line up with TRBD1. CDR1 SEHNR and CDR2 FQNEAQ come from the germline V gene (reference sequence). V trimming: 4 bases; J trimming: 3 bases; junction bases outside the gene matches: 7. The CDR3 runs to 15 residues. CDR3 sequence reads: CASSYGTGPVYEQYF. The CDR3 DNA follows: TGTGCCAGCAGCTACGGGACAGGGCCCGTCTACGAGCAGTACTTC.